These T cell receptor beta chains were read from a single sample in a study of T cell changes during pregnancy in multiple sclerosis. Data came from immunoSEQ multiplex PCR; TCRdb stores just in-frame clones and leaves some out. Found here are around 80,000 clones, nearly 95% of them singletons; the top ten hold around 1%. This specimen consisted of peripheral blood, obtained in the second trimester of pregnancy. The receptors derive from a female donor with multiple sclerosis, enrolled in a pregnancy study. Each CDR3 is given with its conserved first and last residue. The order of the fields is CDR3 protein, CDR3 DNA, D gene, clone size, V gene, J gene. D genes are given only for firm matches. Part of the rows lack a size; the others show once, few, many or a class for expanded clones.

cdr3_aa: CASSPRSGGGYNEQFF
cdr3_nt: TGTGCCAGCTCACCCAGATCGGGGGGGGGCTACAATGAGCAGTTCTTC
d_call: TRBD2
clone_size: .
v_call: TRBV18
j_call: TRBJ2-1

cdr3_aa: CAISESLGAKNYGYTF
cdr3_nt: TGTGCCATCAGTGAGTCATTGGGAGCTAAAAACTATGGCTACACCTTC
d_call: .
clone_size: .
v_call: TRBV10-3
j_call: TRBJ1-2

cdr3_aa: CASSSELNRGTNYGYTF
cdr3_nt: TGTGCCAGCTCATCCGAATTAAACAGGGGGACCAACTATGGCTACACCTTC
d_call: TRBD1
clone_size: .
v_call: TRBV18
j_call: TRBJ1-2

cdr3_aa: CASSLGLPPYEQYF
cdr3_nt: TGTGCCAGCAGTTTGGGGCTCCCGCCCTACGAGCAGTACTTC
d_call: .
clone_size: .
v_call: TRBV28
j_call: TRBJ2-7

cdr3_aa: CASSLSRNGGDTSGNTIYF
cdr3_nt: TGTGCCAGCAGTTTATCTCGGAACGGGGGGGACACCTCTGGAAACACCATATATTTT
d_call: .
clone_size: once
v_call: TRBV27
j_call: TRBJ1-3

cdr3_aa: CASSLATSVGDTQYF
cdr3_nt: TGTGCCAGCAGCTTAGCAACTAGCGTTGGAGATACGCAGTATTTT
d_call: TRBD2
clone_size: .
v_call: TRBV11-2
j_call: TRBJ2-3

cdr3_aa: CASSPPGQSFNYGYTF
cdr3_nt: TGTGCCAGCTCACCACCGGGACAGTCTTTTAACTATGGCTACACCTTC
d_call: TRBD1
clone_size: .
v_call: TRBV18
j_call: TRBJ1-2

cdr3_aa: CASTSGRYGEQYF
cdr3_nt: TGTGCTAGTACTAGCGGGAGGTACGGCGAGCAGTACTTC
d_call: TRBD2
clone_size: .
v_call: TRBV12-5
j_call: TRBJ2-7

cdr3_aa: CASSLGVSGKLFF
cdr3_nt: TGTGCCAGCAGCTTAGGGGTCAGCGGAAAACTGTTTTTT
d_call: .
clone_size: .
v_call: TRBV13
j_call: TRBJ1-4

cdr3_aa: CASSSPTGEGVNQPQHF
cdr3_nt: TGTGCCAGCAGCTCCCCGACAGGGGAAGGGGTCAATCAGCCCCAGCATTTT
d_call: TRBD1
clone_size: .
v_call: TRBV11-2
j_call: TRBJ1-5

cdr3_aa: CASSLIAGSVEQFF
cdr3_nt: TGTGCCAGCAGCTTAATCGCGGGATCGGTTGAGCAGTTCTTC
d_call: .
clone_size: .
v_call: TRBV11-2
j_call: TRBJ2-1

cdr3_aa: CASSYSTGLPNYTF
cdr3_nt: TGTGCCAGCAGTTACTCCACGGGACTACCTAACTACACCTTC
d_call: .
clone_size: .
v_call: TRBV6-5
j_call: TRBJ1-2

cdr3_aa: CASSISPQGSGANVLTF
cdr3_nt: TGTGCCAGTAGTATATCCCCCCAGGGCTCTGGGGCCAACGTCCTGACTTTC
d_call: .
clone_size: once
v_call: TRBV19
j_call: TRBJ2-6

cdr3_aa: CASSSDFLSYEQYF
cdr3_nt: TGTGCCAGCAGCTCGGACTTCCTCTCCTACGAGCAGTACTTC
d_call: .
clone_size: .
v_call: TRBV7-9
j_call: TRBJ2-7

cdr3_aa: CASSAGLNTEAFF
cdr3_nt: TGTGCCAGTAGTGCCGGGTTGAACACTGAAGCTTTCTTT
d_call: .
clone_size: .
v_call: TRBV19
j_call: TRBJ1-1

cdr3_aa: CASSVYSPGQGSTYEQYF
cdr3_nt: TGTGCCAGCTCAGTTTATTCCCCGGGACAGGGGTCGACCTACGAGCAGTACTTC
d_call: TRBD1
clone_size: .
v_call: TRBV27
j_call: TRBJ2-7

cdr3_aa: CASSIAGGPNEQFF
cdr3_nt: TGTGCCAGTAGTATTGCGGGAGGGCCCAATGAGCAGTTCTTC
d_call: TRBD2
clone_size: .
v_call: TRBV19
j_call: TRBJ2-1

cdr3_aa: CASSLGGGAREQYF
cdr3_nt: TGCGCCAGCAGCTTGGGAGGGGGTGCACGGGAGCAGTACTTC
d_call: .
clone_size: .
v_call: TRBV5-1
j_call: TRBJ2-7

cdr3_aa: CASGLSTEGEQFF
cdr3_nt: TGTGCTAGTGGTTTATCTACAGAAGGTGAGCAGTTCTTC
d_call: .
clone_size: .
v_call: TRBV12-5
j_call: TRBJ2-1

cdr3_aa: CASSLEGTGGYNTEAFF
cdr3_nt: TGTGCCAGCAGCTTGGAAGGGACAGGGGGTTATAACACTGAAGCTTTCTTT
d_call: TRBD1
clone_size: .
v_call: TRBV5-6
j_call: TRBJ1-1

cdr3_aa: CASSPGLAGGPNTGELFF
cdr3_nt: TGCGCCAGCAGCCCTGGACTAGCGGGAGGCCCGAACACCGGGGAGCTGTTTTTT
d_call: TRBD2
clone_size: .
v_call: TRBV5-1
j_call: TRBJ2-2

cdr3_aa: CASSPVGPGPSNQPQHF
cdr3_nt: TGTGCCAGCTCACCCGTGGGCCCAGGGCCGAGCAATCAGCCCCAGCATTTT
d_call: .
clone_size: .
v_call: TRBV18
j_call: TRBJ1-5

cdr3_aa: CASSLGSLAGTSSYNEQFF
cdr3_nt: TGTGCCAGCAGCTTAGGCTCACTAGCGGGAACCAGCTCCTACAATGAGCAGTTCTTC
d_call: TRBD2
clone_size: .
v_call: TRBV11-2
j_call: TRBJ2-1

cdr3_aa: CASSLYPRVETQYF
cdr3_nt: TGTGCCAGCAGTTTATACCCTCGGGTGGAGACCCAGTACTTC
d_call: .
clone_size: .
v_call: TRBV27
j_call: TRBJ2-5

cdr3_aa: CASRHPFLRDRGSGANVLTF
cdr3_nt: TGTGCCAGCAGACACCCTTTCCTCCGGGACAGGGGATCGGGGGCCAACGTCCTGACTTTC
d_call: TRBD1
clone_size: .
v_call: TRBV28
j_call: TRBJ2-6

cdr3_aa: CASSIAGNSYEQYF
cdr3_nt: TGTGCCAGTAGTATAGCCGGGAACTCCTACGAGCAGTACTTC
d_call: .
clone_size: .
v_call: TRBV19
j_call: TRBJ2-7

cdr3_aa: CASSIEGQGYQPQHF
cdr3_nt: TGTGCCAGTAGTATAGAAGGACAGGGCTACCAGCCCCAGCATTTT
d_call: TRBD1
clone_size: once
v_call: TRBV19
j_call: TRBJ1-5

cdr3_aa: CASSYSFGQASYEQYF
cdr3_nt: TGTGCCAGCAGTTACTCATTTGGACAGGCGTCCTACGAGCAGTACTTC
d_call: TRBD1
clone_size: .
v_call: TRBV6-5
j_call: TRBJ2-7

cdr3_aa: CASSLGLVGGPNGYEQYF
cdr3_nt: TGTGCCAGCAGTTTAGGACTAGTGGGAGGTCCTAACGGGTACGAGCAGTACTTC
d_call: TRBD2
clone_size: .
v_call: TRBV7-9
j_call: TRBJ2-7

cdr3_aa: CASSLLGTSGRAYEQYF
cdr3_nt: TGTGCCAGCAGCCTCTTAGGGACTAGCGGGAGGGCCTACGAGCAGTACTTC
d_call: TRBD2
clone_size: once
v_call: TRBV7-2
j_call: TRBJ2-7

cdr3_aa: CASGGYNEQFF
cdr3_nt: TGTGCCAGCGGAGGGTACAATGAGCAGTTCTTC
d_call: .
clone_size: .
v_call: TRBV27
j_call: TRBJ2-1

cdr3_aa: CAWSVSGRVAETQYF
cdr3_nt: TGTGCCTGGAGTGTGAGCGGGAGGGTTGCAGAGACCCAGTACTTC
d_call: TRBD2
clone_size: .
v_call: TRBV30
j_call: TRBJ2-5

cdr3_aa: CASAVPGTGWNTIYF
cdr3_nt: TGTGCCAGCGCTGTGCCCGGGACAGGGTGGAACACCATATATTTT
d_call: TRBD1
clone_size: .
v_call: TRBV6-1
j_call: TRBJ1-3